A selection of T cell receptor beta chains follows, all from one sample in a study of blood T cells in healthy people across ages. TCRdb re-called the 5' RACE reads through MiXCR, storing one row per CDR3 protein. The sample comprises over 600,000 distinct CDR3 sequences, about 47% of which are singletons, and about a sixth rests with the top ten. The sequenced sample consisted of blood. The origin of the receptors is a man aged 80 or over in good health. CDR3s include the opening cysteine and the closing phenylalanine or tryptophan. The D gene is left open where the match is weak. A clone size is listed for some rows: how often the clone was seen (once, few, many), or a class if it is expanded.

v_gene,d_gene,abundance,j_gene,CDR3nt,CDR3aa
TRBV20-1,TRBD1,.,TRBJ2-7,TGCAGTGCTAGAGTTTCAGGACAGGGGATGTCCGAGCAGTACTTC,CSARVSGQGMSEQYF
TRBV5-1,.,.,TRBJ1-2,TGCGCCAGCAGCTTGACCCCGGCGAACAGTAGGCTAACTAACTATGGCTACACCTTC,CASSLTPANSRLTNYGYTF
TRBV11-2,.,many,TRBJ2-6,TGTGCCAGCAGCCCAACCGACTCAGGGGCTGGGGCCAACGTCCTGACTTTC,CASSPTDSGAGANVLTF
TRBV6-5,.,.,TRBJ2-5,TGTGCCAGCAGTTACGAGCTAGGAAGGGGAGAGACCCAGTACTTC,CASSYELGRGETQYF
TRBV24-1,TRBD2,.,TRBJ2-1,TGTGCCACCAGTGATTCCATCCTAGCGGGAGGGACACACAATGAGCAGTTCTTC,CATSDSILAGGTHNEQFF
TRBV3-1,.,.,TRBJ2-5,TGTGCCAGCAGCCCCCCTGGGACACAGCAAGAGACCCAGTACTTC,CASSPPGTQQETQYF
TRBV11-3,.,.,TRBJ2-5,TGTGCCAGCAGTCCGGCGGTCGGAGGGGGAGAGCAGTACTTC,CASSPAVGGGEQYF
TRBV2,TRBD2,.,TRBJ2-1,TGTGCCAGCACTAGACTAGCGACCTACAATGAGCAGTTCTTC,CASTRLATYNEQFF
TRBV4-2,.,few,TRBJ2-1,TGTGCCAGCAGCCAGCGGGGAGTAAGTGAGCAGTTCTTC,CASSQRGVSEQFF
TRBV20-1,.,.,TRBJ1-1,TGCAGTGCTTCGACCGGACGGGCGAACACTGAAGCTTTCTTT,CSASTGRANTEAFF
TRBV29-1,.,.,TRBJ1-5,TGCAGCGTTGCAGGGGATGGTCAGCCCCAGCATTTT,CSVAGDGQPQHF
TRBV7-2,.,few,TRBJ2-2,TGTGCCAGCAGCGCCCAGGGAGGAAACACCGGGGAGCTGTTTTTT,CASSAQGGNTGELFF
TRBV28,.,.,TRBJ2-7,TGTGCCAGCAGACTAGAGGGAGTTACCTACGAGCAGTACTTC,CASRLEGVTYEQYF
TRBV4-1,TRBD2,few,TRBJ2-1,TGCGCCAGCAGCCAGAGCGGGACTAGCGACAATGAGCAGTTCTTC,CASSQSGTSDNEQFF
TRBV6-1,TRBD1,.,TRBJ2-5,TGTGCCAGCAGTGCTTCGGACAGGGGTTGGGAGACCCAGTACTTC,CASSASDRGWETQYF
TRBV28,.,few,TRBJ2-1,TGTGCCAGCAGTGCCCGTGGCGGCCAAGGGTTCTTC,CASSARGGQGFF
TRBV4-2,.,.,TRBJ2-3,TGTGCCAGCAGCCAAGGGGGCATCTCCACAGATACGCAGTATTTT,CASSQGGISTDTQYF
TRBV12-3/TRBV12-4,.,few,TRBJ2-1,TGTGCCAGCATTTCCGGACTCCACTACAATGAGCAGTTCTTC,CASISGLHYNEQFF
TRBV7-2,.,.,TRBJ2-7,TGTGCCCGCAGTTCGGGCAGTTTAAGCTCCTACAATGAGCAGTACTTC,CARSSGSLSSYNEQYF
TRBV5-1,.,few,TRBJ2-4,TGCGCCAGCAGCTTGAATTTGATTGTAGGGGGACTCGCAGCCAAAAACATTCAGTACTTC,CASSLNLIVGGLAAKNIQYF
TRBV4-2,.,many,TRBJ1-4,TGTGCCAGCACCCAGGAAGATAGGCATGAAAAACTGTTTTTT,CASTQEDRHEKLFF